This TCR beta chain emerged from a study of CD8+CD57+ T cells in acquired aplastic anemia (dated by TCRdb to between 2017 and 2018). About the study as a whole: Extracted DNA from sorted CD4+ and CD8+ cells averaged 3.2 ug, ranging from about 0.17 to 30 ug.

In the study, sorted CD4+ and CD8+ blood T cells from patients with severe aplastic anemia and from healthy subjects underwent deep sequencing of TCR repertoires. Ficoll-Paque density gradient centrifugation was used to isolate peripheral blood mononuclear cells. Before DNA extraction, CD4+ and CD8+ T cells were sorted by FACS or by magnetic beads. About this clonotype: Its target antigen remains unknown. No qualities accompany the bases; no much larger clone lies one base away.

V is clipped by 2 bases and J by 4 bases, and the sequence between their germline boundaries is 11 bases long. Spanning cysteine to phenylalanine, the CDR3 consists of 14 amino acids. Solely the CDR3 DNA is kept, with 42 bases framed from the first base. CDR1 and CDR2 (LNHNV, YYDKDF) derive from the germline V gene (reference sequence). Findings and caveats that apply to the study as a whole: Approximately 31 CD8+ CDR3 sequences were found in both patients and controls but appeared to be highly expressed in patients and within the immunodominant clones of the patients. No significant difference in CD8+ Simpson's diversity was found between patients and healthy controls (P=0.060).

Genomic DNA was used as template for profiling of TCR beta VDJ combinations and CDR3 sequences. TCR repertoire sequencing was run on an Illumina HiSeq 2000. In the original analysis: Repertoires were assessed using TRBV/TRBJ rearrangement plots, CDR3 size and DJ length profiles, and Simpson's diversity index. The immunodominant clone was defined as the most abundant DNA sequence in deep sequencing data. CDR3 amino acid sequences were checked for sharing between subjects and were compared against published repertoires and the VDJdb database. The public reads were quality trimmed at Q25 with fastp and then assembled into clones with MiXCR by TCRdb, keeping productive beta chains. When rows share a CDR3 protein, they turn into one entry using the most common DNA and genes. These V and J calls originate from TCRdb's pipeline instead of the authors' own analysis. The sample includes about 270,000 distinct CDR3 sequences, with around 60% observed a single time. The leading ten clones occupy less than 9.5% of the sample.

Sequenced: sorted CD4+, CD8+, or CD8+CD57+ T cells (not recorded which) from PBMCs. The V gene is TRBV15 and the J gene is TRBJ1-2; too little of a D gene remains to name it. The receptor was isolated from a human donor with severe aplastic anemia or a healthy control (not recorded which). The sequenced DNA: TGTGCCACCAGCAGACCAGGAATGTGCTATGGCTACACCTTC. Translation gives CATSRPGMCYGYTF.